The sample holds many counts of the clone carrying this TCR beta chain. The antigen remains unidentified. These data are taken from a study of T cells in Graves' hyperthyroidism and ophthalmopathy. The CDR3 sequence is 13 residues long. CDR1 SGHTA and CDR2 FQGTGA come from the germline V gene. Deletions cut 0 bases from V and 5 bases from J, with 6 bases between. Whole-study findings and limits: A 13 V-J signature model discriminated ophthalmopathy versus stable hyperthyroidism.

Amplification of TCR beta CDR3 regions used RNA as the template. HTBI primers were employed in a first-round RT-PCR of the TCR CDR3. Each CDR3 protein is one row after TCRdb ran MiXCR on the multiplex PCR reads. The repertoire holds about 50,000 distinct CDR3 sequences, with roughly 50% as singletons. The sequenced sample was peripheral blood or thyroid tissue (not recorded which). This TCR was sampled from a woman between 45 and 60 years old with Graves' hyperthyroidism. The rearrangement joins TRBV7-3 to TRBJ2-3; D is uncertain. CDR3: CASSLTLLDTQYF. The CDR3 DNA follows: TGTGCCAGCAGCTTAACGCTGTTAGATACGCAGTATTTT. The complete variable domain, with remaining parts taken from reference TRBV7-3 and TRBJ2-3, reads GAGVSQTPSNKVTEKGKYVELRCDPISGHTALYWYRQSLGQGPEFLIYFQGTGAADDSGLPNDRFFAVRPEGSVSTLKIQRTERGDSAVYLCASSLTLLDTQYFGPGTRLTVL.